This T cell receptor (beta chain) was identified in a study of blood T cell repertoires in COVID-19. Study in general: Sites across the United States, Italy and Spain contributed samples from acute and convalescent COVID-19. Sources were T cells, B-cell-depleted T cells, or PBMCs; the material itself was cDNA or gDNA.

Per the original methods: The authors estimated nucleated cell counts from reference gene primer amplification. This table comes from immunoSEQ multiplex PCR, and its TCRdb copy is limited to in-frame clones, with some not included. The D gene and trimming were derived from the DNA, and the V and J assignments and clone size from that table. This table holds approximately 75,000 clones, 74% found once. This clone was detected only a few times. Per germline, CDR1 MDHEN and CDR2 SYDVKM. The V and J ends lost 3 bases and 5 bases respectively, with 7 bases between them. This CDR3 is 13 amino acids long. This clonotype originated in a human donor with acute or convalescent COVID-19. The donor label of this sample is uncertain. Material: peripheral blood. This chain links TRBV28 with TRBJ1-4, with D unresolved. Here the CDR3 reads CASSFGENEKLFF. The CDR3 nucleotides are TGTGCCAGCAGTTTCGGGGAAAATGAAAAACTGTTTTTT.